This T cell receptor beta chain was found in a study of shared clonotypes between healthy human individuals. Study-wide context: The plates for each donor numbered three CD4 naive, three CD4 memory, two CD8 naive and one CD8 memory.

Germline V gene data show CDR1 as SGHVS and CDR2 as FQNEAQ. V shed 4 bases, J shed 4 bases, and the junction held 5 bases outside the gene matches. The length of the CDR3 is 16 residues. Findings and caveats of the study: Sharing across four donors was highest in naive CD4 (roughly 5%) and lowest in memory CD8 (around 0.4%).

A deep-level run was used for the assay. Over several immunoSEQ plates, each subset's genomic DNA was distributed in even portions. The method was immunoSEQ multiplex PCR; TCRdb's version includes in-frame clones alone and lacks a portion of them. The table lists about 1 million clones, about 75% of them singletons. As for this clone: Antigen specificity is unknown.

This clonotype was sampled from a man between 18 and 29 years old in good health. The sample comprised memory CD4+ T cells sorted from blood. Subset reported: CD45RA-negative fraction. This chain uses TRBV7-8 with TRBJ2-3, with 13 bases aligning to TRBD2. CDR3 nucleotide sequence: TGTGCCAGCAGCTCGCGGACTAGCGGGAGCGCAGATACGCAGTATTTT. Its protein product is CASSSRTSGSADTQYF.